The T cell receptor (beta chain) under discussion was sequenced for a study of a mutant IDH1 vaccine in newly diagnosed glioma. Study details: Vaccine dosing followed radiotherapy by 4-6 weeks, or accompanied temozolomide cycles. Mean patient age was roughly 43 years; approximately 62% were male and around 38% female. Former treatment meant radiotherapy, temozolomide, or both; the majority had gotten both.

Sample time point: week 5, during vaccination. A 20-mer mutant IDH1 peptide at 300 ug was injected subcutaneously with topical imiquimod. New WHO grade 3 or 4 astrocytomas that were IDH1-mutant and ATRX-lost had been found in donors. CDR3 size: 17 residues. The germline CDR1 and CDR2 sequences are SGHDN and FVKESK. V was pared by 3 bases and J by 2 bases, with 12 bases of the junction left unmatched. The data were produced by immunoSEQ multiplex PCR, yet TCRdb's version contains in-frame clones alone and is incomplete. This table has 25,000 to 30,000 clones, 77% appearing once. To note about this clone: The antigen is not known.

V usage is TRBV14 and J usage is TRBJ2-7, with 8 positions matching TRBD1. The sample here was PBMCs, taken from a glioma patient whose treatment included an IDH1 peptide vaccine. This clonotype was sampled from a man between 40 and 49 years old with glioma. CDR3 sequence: CASSHVTGTGRPYEQYF. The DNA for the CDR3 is TGTGCCAGCAGCCATGTAACCGGGACAGGACGCCCCTACGAGCAGTACTTC.